These 26 T cell receptor beta chains were all obtained from the same sample, sequenced in a study of blood T cells in healthy people across ages. Combining a sample-barcoded 5' primer with a J-beta primer mix, a second PCR ran for roughly 7 to 11 cycles. One entry per CDR3 protein, called by TCRdb with MiXCR from the 5' RACE reads. Of 550,000 to 700,000 distinct CDR3 sequences in the sample, 25% to 30% are singletons; the top ten hold approximately 17%. The sequenced sample consisted of blood. Source of these receptors: a woman in her 70s in good health.

This clonotype was detected a few times. The gene calls are TRBV6-5 and TRBJ1-3; unclear D gene. Germline-derived CDR1 and CDR2 are MNHEY and SVGAGI. The V and J ends lost 8 bases and 1 base respectively, with 3 bases between them. There are 11 residues in the CDR3. DNA for the CDR3: TGTGCCAGCGAGTCTGGAAACACCATATATTTT. Its protein is CASESGNTIYF.

This clonotype was observed a handful of times. The chain joins TRBV20-1 to TRBJ2-3; tentative D call: TRBD1 (6 bases). CDR1 is DFQATT, CDR2 SNEGSKA, per germline (reference sequence). This CDR3 is 12 amino acids long. V was shortened by 2 bases and J by 7 bases, with 10 bases between the two germline ends. The CDR3 nucleotides are TGCAGTGCTAGACGGACAGCGAATACGCAGTATTTT. Translated, it gives CSARRTANTQYF.

The chain has TRBV5-1 and TRBJ1-2; unclear D gene. Germline CDR1 SGHRS, CDR2 YFSETQ. The length of the CDR3 is 14 residues. V shed 0 bases and J shed 2 bases, with 8 bases lying between them. The CDR3 here is CASSLAVGNYGYTF. In DNA form, the CDR3 reads TGCGCCAGCAGCTTGGCCGTCGGGAACTATGGCTACACCTTC. Full variable domain (outside the CDR3, taken from reference TRBV5-1 and TRBJ1-2): KAGVTQTPRYLIKTRGQQVTLSCSPISGHRSVSWYQQTPGQGLQFLFEYFSETQRNKGNFPGRFSGRQFSNSRSEMNVSTLELGDSALYLCASSLAVGNYGYTFGSGTRLTVV.

This clonotype was seen a handful of times. DNA for the CDR3: TGTGCCAGCAGCCCCGGACAGGGGGCTCCTTACACTGAAGCTTTCTTT. Its protein is CASSPGQGAPYTEAFF. The chain employs TRBV7-6 and TRBJ1-1, with 11 bases identical to TRBD1. The CDR3 length is 16 residues. V lost 5 bases and J lost 3; bases outside the gene matches: 8. CDR1 and CDR2 from the germline V gene are SGHVS and FNYEAQ.

This clonotype was observed a handful of times. Given the absence of the conserved phenylalanine or tryptophan at the CDR3 end, a read error is likely. The chain recombines TRBV4-1 with TRBJ2-5; TRBD2 matches at 10 bases. With 2 bases clipped from V and 0 bases from J, the junction kept 9 bases outside the gene matches. Germline V gives CDR1 MGHRA, CDR2 YSYEKL. The length of the CDR3 is 18 residues. DNA for the CDR3: TGCGCCAGCAGCCAACGGCTAGCGGGGGTGGGAAACCAAGAGACCCAGTACGTC. It specifies CASSQRLAGVGNQETQYV.

This clonotype occurred a few times. The chain has TRBV7-8 and TRBJ1-1; perhaps TRBD1 as D (6 bases). V dropped 2 bases and J dropped 10 bases, with 11 bases sitting between them. Germline V gene sequence: CDR1 SGHVS, CDR2 FQNEAQ. CDR3 length equals 12 residues. The CDR3 DNA sequence: TGTGCCAGCAGCTTAAGGGGGGGCCGAGCTTTCTTT. Its protein product is CASSLRGGRAFF.

V usage is TRBV4-1 and J usage is TRBJ1-2; D unresolved. V was trimmed by 1 base and J by 2 bases, leaving 11 bases between them. Germline lookup yields CDR1 MGHRA and CDR2 YSYEKL. The CDR3 runs 15 residues. CDR3 nucleotides: TGCGCCAGCAGCCAAGGGCAAAACTTAAACTATGGCTACACCTTC. Protein: CASSQGQNLNYGYTF.

This clonotype was seen at least ten times. The chain recombines TRBV2 with TRBJ1-3; 7 nucleotides match TRBD1. The germline V gene encodes CDR1 SNHLY and CDR2 FYNNEI. The CDR3 totals 14 residues. Unmatched junction bases numbered 5, after V lost 6 bases and J lost 3 bases. CDR3 bases: TGTGCCAGCAGCCCCCAGGGGGATGGAAACACCATATATTTT. Protein product: CASSPQGDGNTIYF.

This clonotype was observed a handful of times. The chain couples TRBV5-1 to TRBJ1-2, with a weak D call TRBD1 (6 bases). Deletions cut 3 bases from V and 12 bases from J, with 18 bases between. CDR3 length: 13 amino acids. Per the germline V gene, CDR1 is SGHRS and CDR2 is YFSETQ. The CDR3 coding sequence is TGCGCCAGCAGCTCGGAGCCAGGACAGTCAGACACCTTC. It specifies CASSSEPGQSDTF.

The V gene is TRBV21-1, the J gene TRBJ2-5. TRBV21-1 is deemed a pseudogene. There are 14 residues in the CDR3. The CDR3 sequence: CASSKPTEKETQYF. The CDR3 DNA reads TGTGCCAGCAGCAAGCCGACCGAGAAAGAGACCCAGTACTTC.

The genes are TRBV5-1 and TRBJ1-2; 9 nucleotides agree with TRBD1. Germline V CDR1 and CDR2: SGHRS, YFSETQ. The CDR3 is made up of 13 amino acids. After removal of 4 bases from V and 8 bases from J, the junction contained 6 bases not matched to a gene. Here the CDR3 reads CASSQGQGSGYTF. The CDR3 DNA reads as TGCGCCAGCAGCCAGGGACAGGGAAGCGGCTACACCTTC.

This clonotype was seen a handful of times. The chain carries TRBV20-1 and TRBJ1-1, with a tentative D call TRBD1 (5 bases). From germline, CDR1 is DFQATT and CDR2 SNEGSKA (reference sequence). V was cut by 5 bases and J by 10 bases, with 23 bases left in between. The CDR3 is 14 residues long. The CDR3 sequence: CSARPSRARSGAFF. CDR3 bases: TGCAGTGCTCGCCCCTCCAGGGCCCGGTCAGGAGCTTTCTTT.

Of note for this clonotype: Compared with germline, one end of the junction differs, possibly owing to a read error. The V gene is TRBV3-1, the J gene TRBJ2-7; D remains unclear. This CDR3 has 15 residues. Germline CDR1 reads LGHDT; CDR2 reads YNNKEL (reference sequence). Written as DNA, the CDR3 is TGTGCCGGCAGCCTCGGCGCCTACCGTTCTGACGAGCAGTACTTC. It specifies CAGSLGAYRSDEQYF.

This clonotype was observed a few times. This rearrangement joins TRBV11-2 to TRBJ1-4, with D possibly being TRBD1 (6 bases). This CDR3 is 13 amino acids long. Trimming left V 5 bases short and J 5 bases short, with 9 bases between. CDR1 is SGHAT, CDR2 FQNNGV, per germline. CDR3 sequence (DNA): TGTGCCAGCAGCCCAGGGGAGAATGAAAAACTGTTTTTT. This translates into CASSPGENEKLFF.

The chain carries TRBV5-5 and TRBJ2-1; 11 bases align to TRBD2. CDR3 length: 14 amino acids. The V gene's germline CDR1 is SGHKS and CDR2 YYEKEE (reference sequence). V lost 10 bases, J lost 6 bases, and 9 bases stayed unmatched. CDR3 in amino acids: CASIAGGLVNEQFF. The CDR3 DNA follows: TGTGCCTCTATAGCGGGGGGGCTGGTCAATGAGCAGTTCTTC.

In its sample, this clonotype was seen a few times. The chain combines TRBV7-3 with TRBJ2-5; possibly TRBD1 or TRBD2 for D (5 bases each). The CDR3 is made up of 14 amino acids. Trimming removed 4 bases at V and 1 base at J, with 10 bases between. Germline assignment: CDR1 SGHTA and CDR2 FQGTGA. CDR3 bases: TGTGCCAGCAGCTCGGGACCGCCCCAAGAGACCCAGTACTTC. It encodes CASSSGPPQETQYF.

The V call is TRBV7-2, the J call TRBJ2-5; 8 bases are a match to TRBD1. The germline V gene encodes CDR1 SGHTA and CDR2 FQGNSA. Germline trimming cut 4 bases from V and 5 bases from J; bases unmatched to any gene: 9. The CDR3 is 15 residues long. The CDR3 loop reads CASSSRDRHGETQYF. The CDR3 DNA follows: TGTGCCAGCAGCTCCCGGGACAGGCACGGGGAGACCCAGTACTTC.

The chain is built from TRBV3-1 and TRBJ1-2; D call uncertain. Between the trimmed V and J ends, which lost 0 bases and 10 bases, there was a span of 24 bases. CDR1 and CDR2 from the germline V gene are LGHDT and YNNKEL (reference sequence). CDR3 length: 17 amino acids. The chain's CDR3 is CASSQDLGITAPRDYTF. CDR3 DNA sequence: TGTGCCAGCAGCCAAGATCTTGGAATCACCGCGCCGAGAGACTACACCTTC.

The chain has TRBV5-1 and TRBJ2-5, with 13 bases aligning to TRBD2. This CDR3 contains 16 residues. From germline, CDR1 is SGHRS and CDR2 YFSETQ. Losses at the gene ends were 7 bases for V and 2 bases for J; bases not matched to a gene: 8. CDR3 nucleotide sequence: TGCGCCAGCTTCGTAGGGGGACTAGCGGGGCAAGAGACCCAGTACTTC. This codes for CASFVGGLAGQETQYF. Supplemented by reference TRBV5-1 and TRBJ2-5, the full variable domain reads KAGVTQTPRYLIKTRGQQVTLSCSPISGHRSVSWYQQTPGQGLQFLFEYFSETQRNKGNFPGRFSGRQFSNSRSEMNVSTLELGDSALYLCASFVGGLAGQETQYFGPGTRLLVL.

This clonotype was seen a few times. CDR3 bases: TGTGCCAGCAGTTACTCGTGGCATCTCCCGGGCAGCTCCTACGAGCAGTACTTC. Its translation is CASSYSWHLPGSSYEQYF. The V and J genes are TRBV6-2 or TRBV6-3 and TRBJ2-7; D gene uncertain. V dropped 0 bases and J dropped 0 bases, with 18 bases sitting between them. The CDR3 has 18 amino acids. The germline V gene has CDR1 MNHEY and CDR2 SVGEGT.

This chain uses TRBV20-1 with TRBJ2-2; 9 bases align to TRBD2. With V trimmed by 1 base and J by 11 bases, 5 bases remained unmatched. CDR1 DFQATT and CDR2 SNEGSKA come from the germline V gene (reference sequence). This CDR3 spans 13 amino acids. Written as DNA, the CDR3 is TGCAGTGCTAGAGGTAGCGGGGGAGGAGAGCTGTTTTTT. This encodes CSARGSGGGELFF.

The V and J genes are TRBV19 and TRBJ1-2, with D hard to call. Trimming took off 6 bases at V and 4 bases at J, with 15 bases between the two ends. This CDR3 region has 14 residues. In germline, CDR1 is LNHDA, CDR2 SQIVND (reference sequence). The CDR3 sequence: CASRMTDPFYGYTF. The CDR3 coding sequence is TGTGCCAGTAGGATGACTGACCCCTTCTATGGCTACACCTTC.

This clonotype was seen a handful of times. The V gene is TRBV7-9, the J gene TRBJ2-5, with 8 bases fitting TRBD1. Trimming cost V 5 bases and J 4 bases; bases outside gene matches: 6. This CDR3 contains 14 residues. CDR1 and CDR2 from the germline V gene are SEHNR and FQNEAQ (reference sequence). The CDR3 DNA sequence: TGTGCCAGCAGCCAACCACAGGGGGGAGAGACCCAGTACTTC. It translates to CASSQPQGGETQYF.

CDR3: CASSFYRGADEQFF. CDR3 in DNA: TGTGCCAGCAGCTTTTACAGGGGGGCCGATGAGCAGTTCTTC. The rearrangement joins TRBV7-9 to TRBJ2-1; TRBD1 matches at 8 bases. Germline loops: CDR1 SEHNR, CDR2 FQNEAQ (reference sequence). This CDR3 spans 14 amino acids. V lost 3 bases, J lost 8 bases, and 6 bases stayed unmatched.

This clonotype was counted between two and nine times. The chain is built from TRBV4-2 and TRBJ2-7; D is ambiguous. V lost 0 bases and J 0 bases, leaving 12 bases between the germline ends. The CDR3 is 16 amino acids. Germline lookup yields CDR1 LGHNA and CDR2 YNFKEQ. For the CDR3, the DNA is TGTGCCAGCAGCCAAGATTTTCGAGTCTTCTCCTACGAGCAGTACTTC. Amino acid sequence: CASSQDFRVFSYEQYF.

This clonotype was seen ten or more times. V is TRBV12-3 or TRBV12-4 and J is TRBJ2-7, with 9 bases identical to TRBD2. This CDR3 is built from 12 residues. The junction had 3 bases not matched to a gene; V was cut back by 8 bases and J by 4 bases. CDR3 bases: TGTGCCAGCTCGCGGGGGGGGTACGAGCAGTACTTC. It specifies CASSRGGYEQYF.